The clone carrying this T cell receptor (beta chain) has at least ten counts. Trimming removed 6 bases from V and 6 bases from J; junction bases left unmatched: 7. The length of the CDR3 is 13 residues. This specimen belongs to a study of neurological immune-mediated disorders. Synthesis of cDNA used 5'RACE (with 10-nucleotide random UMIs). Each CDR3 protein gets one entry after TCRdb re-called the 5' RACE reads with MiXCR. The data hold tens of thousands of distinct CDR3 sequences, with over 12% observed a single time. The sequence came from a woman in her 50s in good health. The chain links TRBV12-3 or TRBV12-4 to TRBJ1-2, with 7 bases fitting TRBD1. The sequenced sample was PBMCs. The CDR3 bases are TGTGCCAGCAGCCCCCCTGGACAGGATGGCTACACCTTC. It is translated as CASSPPGQDGYTF.